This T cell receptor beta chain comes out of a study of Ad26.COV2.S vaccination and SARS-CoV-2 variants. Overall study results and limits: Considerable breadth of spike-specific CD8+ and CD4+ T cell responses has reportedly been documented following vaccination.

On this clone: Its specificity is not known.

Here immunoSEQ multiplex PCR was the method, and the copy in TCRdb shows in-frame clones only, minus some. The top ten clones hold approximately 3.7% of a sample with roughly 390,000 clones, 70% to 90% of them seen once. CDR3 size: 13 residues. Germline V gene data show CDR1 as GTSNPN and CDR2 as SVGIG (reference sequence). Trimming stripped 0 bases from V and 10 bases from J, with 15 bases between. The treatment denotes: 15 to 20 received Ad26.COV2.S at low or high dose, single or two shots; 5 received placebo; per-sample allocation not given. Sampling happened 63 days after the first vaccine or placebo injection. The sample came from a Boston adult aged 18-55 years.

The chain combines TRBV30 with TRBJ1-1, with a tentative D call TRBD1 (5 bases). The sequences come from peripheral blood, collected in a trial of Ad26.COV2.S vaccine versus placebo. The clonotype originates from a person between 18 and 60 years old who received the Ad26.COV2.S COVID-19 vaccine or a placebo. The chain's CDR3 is CAWSVRGQTPAFF. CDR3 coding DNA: TGTGCCTGGAGTGTACGAGGACAAACCCCAGCTTTCTTT.